Below, one T cell receptor beta chain is given with its context. Data came from immunoSEQ multiplex PCR; TCRdb stores just in-frame clones and leaves some out. The table records 15,000 to 20,000 clones, roughly 73% of them present only once. The germline V gene encodes CDR1 SGHNT and CDR2 YYREEE (reference sequence). CDR3 length: 16 amino acids. V gave up 0 bases and J gave up 3 bases; unmatched junction bases: 8. The source of the sample is a study of tumor-infiltrating lymphocytes in localized non-small cell lung cancer. Source material: lung tumor tissue. This sequence originates from a human donor with non-small cell lung cancer. The J gene is TRBJ2-7, the V gene TRBV5-4, with 8 bases aligning to TRBD2. The CDR3 region has the DNA TGTGCCAGCAGCTTGGCCGCTAGCGGGCTTCACTACGAGCAGTACTTC. Translated, it gives CASSLAASGLHYEQYF.